This T cell receptor beta chain was recovered during a study of cytomegalovirus exposure and HLA in healthy donors. Study-level information: Inside one of the first data releases sat around 85 million unique TCRs taken from HLA-typed donors. Study-level results: As a later analysis revealed, the rate of TCR association differed by HLA locus, with DRB1 most and HLA-C fewest. Highly shared sequence variants in one cluster were likely a sequencing artifact. Available immune exposure information was restricted to CMV serostatus only.

With regard to this clone: Its antigen is not identified.

The PCR was carried out with 60 Vbeta primers and 13 Jbeta primers. The repertoire was sequenced with immunoSEQ multiplex PCR; TCRdb's copy has only in-frame clones and lacks some. Of about 130,000 clones in the sample, roughly 80% are singletons; the top ten hold around 1.2%. The V segment lost 6 bases and the J segment 9 bases; nucleotides outside the gene matches: 8. Germline V gene data show CDR1 as MNHNS and CDR2 as SASEGT. The length of the CDR3 is 14 residues. The sequencing sample was made of PBMCs. This rearrangement joins TRBV6-1 to TRBJ2-1; 10 bases are a match to TRBD2. The source is a man aged 45-60 years in good health and CMV-seronegative. The CDR3 DNA reads TGTGCCAGCAGGAGCAGCGGGAGGGCCCTTGAGCAGTTCTTC. Its protein is CASRSSGRALEQFF.